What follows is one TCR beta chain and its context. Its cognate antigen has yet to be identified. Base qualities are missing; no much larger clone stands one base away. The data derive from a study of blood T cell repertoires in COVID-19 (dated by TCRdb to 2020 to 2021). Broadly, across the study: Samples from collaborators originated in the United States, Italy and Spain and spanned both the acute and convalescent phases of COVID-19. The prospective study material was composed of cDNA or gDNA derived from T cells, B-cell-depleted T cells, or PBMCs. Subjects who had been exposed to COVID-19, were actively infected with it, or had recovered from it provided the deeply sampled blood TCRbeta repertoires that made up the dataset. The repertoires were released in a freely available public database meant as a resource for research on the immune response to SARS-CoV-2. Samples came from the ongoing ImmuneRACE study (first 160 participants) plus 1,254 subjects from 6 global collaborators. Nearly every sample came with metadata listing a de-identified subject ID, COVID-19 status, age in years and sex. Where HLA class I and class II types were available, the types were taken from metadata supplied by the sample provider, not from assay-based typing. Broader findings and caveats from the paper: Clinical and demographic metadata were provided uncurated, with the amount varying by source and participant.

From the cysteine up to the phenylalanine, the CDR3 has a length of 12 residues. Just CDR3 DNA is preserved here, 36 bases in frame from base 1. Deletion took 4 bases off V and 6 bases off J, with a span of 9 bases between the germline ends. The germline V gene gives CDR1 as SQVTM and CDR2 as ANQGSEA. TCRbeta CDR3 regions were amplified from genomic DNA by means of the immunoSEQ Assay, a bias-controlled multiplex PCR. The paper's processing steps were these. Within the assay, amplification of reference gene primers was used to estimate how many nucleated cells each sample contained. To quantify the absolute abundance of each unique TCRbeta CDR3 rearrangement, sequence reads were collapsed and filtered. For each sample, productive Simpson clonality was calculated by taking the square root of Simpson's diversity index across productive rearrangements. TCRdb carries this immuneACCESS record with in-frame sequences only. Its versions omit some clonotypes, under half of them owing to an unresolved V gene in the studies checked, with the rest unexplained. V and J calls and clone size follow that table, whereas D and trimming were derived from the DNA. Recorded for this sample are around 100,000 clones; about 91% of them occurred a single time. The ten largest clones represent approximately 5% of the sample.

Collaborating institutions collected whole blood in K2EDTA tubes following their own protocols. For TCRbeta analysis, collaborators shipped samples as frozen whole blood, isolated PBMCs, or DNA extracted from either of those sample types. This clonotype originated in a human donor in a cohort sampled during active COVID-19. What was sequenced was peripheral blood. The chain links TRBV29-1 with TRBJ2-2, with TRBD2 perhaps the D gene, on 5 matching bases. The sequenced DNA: TGCAGCGTTGCGAGGGTAGCCGGGGAGCTGTTTTTT. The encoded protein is CSVARVAGELFF.